What follows describes a single T cell receptor beta chain. CDR1 is LGHNA, CDR2 YSLEER, per germline. The V and J ends lost 2 bases and 2 bases respectively, with 10 bases between them. The CDR3 has 15 amino acids. This entry comes from a study of T cell responses to AZD1222 COVID-19 vaccine. Here immunoSEQ multiplex PCR was the method, and the copy in TCRdb shows in-frame clones only, minus some. The sample shows some 100,000 clones, about 83% of them seen only once. The source material was peripheral blood, sampled on day 0 of AZD1222 vaccination. This TCR was recovered from an adult in good health. The chain has TRBV4-3 and TRBJ1-3; no firm D call. This CDR3 reads CASSQNIGAGNTIYF. As DNA, the CDR3 is TGCGCCAGCAGCCAAAATATAGGAGCTGGAAACACCATATATTTT.